These 16 T cell receptor beta chains originate from one sample sequenced in a study of T cells in women clearing cervical HPV infection. Only in-frame clones appear in the TCRdb table, and some are missing; sequencing was by immunoSEQ multiplex PCR. This repertoire comprises about 30,000 clones; its ten largest clones make up about 3.5%. Sequenced: blood buffy coat. These receptors were collected from a woman between 18 and 69 years old with a cervical HPV16 infection that either progressed to CIN3+ or cleared (not recorded which).

About this clone itself: Read sequence stops 3 residues before the CDR3 end, and the germline J gene provides the missing end. The chain couples TRBV20-1 to TRBJ1-5; D is undetermined. There are 15 residues in the CDR3. V lost 0 bases, J lost 4 bases, and 13 bases lay in between. CDR1 and CDR2 (germline): DFQATT, SNEGSKA (reference sequence). The CDR3 sequence is CSARDPGSENQPQHF. Incomplete CDR3 DNA: TGCAGTGCTAGAGATCCCGGGTCGGAGAATCAGCCC.

About this clone itself: The read terminates 3 residues ahead of where the CDR3 ends, so the germline J gene completes it. J is TRBJ2-1 and V is TRBV5-1; D is undetermined. CDR1 is SGHRS and CDR2 is YFSETQ in the germline V gene. This CDR3 spans 14 amino acids. Trimming took off 0 bases at V and 2 bases at J, with 6 bases between the two ends. CDR3 DNA (partial): TGCGCCAGCAGCTTGGAAACAACCTACAATGAG. Translating gives CASSLETTYNE. In full, the CDR3 is CASSLETTYNEQFF.

Comments on this clone: The observed sequence ends 3 residues before the CDR3 terminus, with the missing tail filled in from the germline J gene. The V call is TRBV30, the J call TRBJ2-1, with 9 bases aligning to TRBD1. The CDR3 has 15 residues. Germline trimming cut 3 bases from V and 4 bases from J; bases unmatched to any gene: 7. Germline-derived CDR1 and CDR2 are GTSNPN and SVGIG (reference sequence). The covered CDR3 bases are TGTGCCTGGAGCGCCGACAGGGGGTTTTACAATGAG. Translated: CAWSADRGFYNE. The whole CDR3 sequence reads CAWSADRGFYNEQFF.

The DNA read from the CDR3 is TGTGCCAGTAGTGGTTTGGGACAAAACCAAGAGACC. It specifies CASSGLGQNQET. The whole CDR3 is CASSGLGQNQETQYF. The chain has TRBV19 and TRBJ2-5; D perhaps matches TRBD1 (6 bases). The read ends 3 residues shy of where the CDR3 ends; the end is completed using the germline J gene. The length of the CDR3 is 15 residues. The germline V gene encodes CDR1 LNHDA and CDR2 SQIVND (reference sequence). Trimming removed 5 bases from V and 0 bases from J, with 13 bases in between.

About this clone itself: The read finishes 3 residues shy of the CDR3 end, and the germline J gene is used to complete it. V gene TRBV2 combines with J gene TRBJ2-7, with 9 bases that match TRBD1. This CDR3 is built from 15 residues. J gave up 5 bases and V 2 bases, and 7 bases lay outside the gene matches. Germline lookup yields CDR1 SNHLY and CDR2 FYNNEI. CDR3 DNA (partial): TGTGCCAGCAGTGAAAGTTCGGACAGGGGACACGAG. This gives the protein CASSESSDRGHE. The whole CDR3 protein reads CASSESSDRGHEQYF.

With regard to this clone: The read halts 3 residues ahead of the CDR3 end, with the missing end drawn from the germline J gene. The chain joins TRBV5-1 to TRBJ1-1; weak D call: TRBD1 (5 bases). Per germline, CDR1 SGHRS and CDR2 YFSETQ. The CDR3 length is 14 residues. The ends were cut back, 1 base at V and 3 bases at J, with 10 bases in the middle. The CDR3 DNA, read in part, is TGCGCCAGCAGCTTGTGGGGGGTCGACACTGAA. Residues: CASSLWGVDTE. The entire CDR3 reads CASSLWGVDTEAFF.

About this clone: The read stops 3 residues short of the end of the CDR3; the missing end is completed from the germline J gene. The chain is built from TRBV5-6 and TRBJ2-5; tentative D call: TRBD1 (6 bases). This CDR3 is 15 amino acids long. The germline V gene encodes CDR1 SGHDT and CDR2 YYEEEE. Trimming pared 6 bases from V and 1 base from J, leaving 16 bases between. CDR3 DNA (partial): TGTGCCAGCACCGTATTTAGGACAGCCCAAGAGACC. Encoded protein: CASTVFRTAQET. The whole CDR3 reads CASTVFRTAQETQYF.

Concerning this clone itself: The read stops 3 residues short of the end of the CDR3; the missing end is completed from the germline J gene. The J gene is TRBJ2-7, the V gene TRBV10-3; 16 nucleotides line up with TRBD2. The CDR3 sequence is 14 residues long. Germline V gene lookup returns CDR1 ENHRY and CDR2 SYGVKD. Trimming removed 11 bases from V and 5 bases from J; junction bases left unmatched: 6. The CDR3 protein is CASGTSGRAHEQYF. CDR3 bases read: TGTGCCTCCGGGACTAGCGGGAGGGCCCACGAG.

On this clone itself: Coverage ceases 3 residues before the CDR3 finishes, and the germline J gene fills in the end. The chain joins TRBV5-1 to TRBJ2-5, with TRBD2 matching over 9 bases. V lost 5 bases to trimming and J lost 2 bases; unmatched junction nucleotides: 10. Germline CDR1 and CDR2: SGHRS and YFSETQ. The length of the CDR3 is 16 residues. CDR3: CASSWGAGGGQETQYF. The CDR3 DNA, read in part, is TGCGCCAGCAGTTGGGGAGCGGGAGGCGGGCAAGAGACC.

In regard to this clone: The read terminates 3 residues before the CDR3 end, so the remaining end is supplied by the germline J gene. This chain links TRBV7-8 with TRBJ2-5; the D is unclear. Germline lookup yields CDR1 SGHVS and CDR2 FQNEAQ. Trimming shortened V by 3 bases and J by 7 bases, and 12 bases separated the two germline ends. The CDR3 has 13 residues. CDR3 sequence reads: CASSFGGAGTQYF. The part of the CDR3 DNA that was read is TGTGCCAGCAGCTTTGGCGGAGCTGGGACC. Together with reference TRBV7-8 and TRBJ2-5, the CDR3 gives the full variable domain: GAGVSQSPRYKVAKRGQDVALRCDPISGHVSLFWYQQALGQGPEFLTYFQNEAQLDKSGLPSDRFFAERPEGSVSTLKIQRTQQEDSAVYLCASSFGGAGTQYFGPGTRLLVL.

Of note for this clone: The read is 3 residues too short to cover the CDR3 end, so that end is filled in from the germline J gene. The chain is built from TRBV2 and TRBJ2-3, with TRBD1 matching over 7 bases. CDR1 is SNHLY, CDR2 FYNNEI, per germline. J was trimmed by 2 bases and V by 7 bases; bases with no gene match: 9. The CDR3 is 15 residues long. The CDR3 here is CASTETGMNTDTQYF. The sequenced part of the CDR3 DNA is TGTGCCAGCACCGAGACAGGGATGAACACAGATACG.

About this clone: Read coverage stops 3 residues before the CDR3 terminus; the germline J gene supplies the remainder. The chain couples TRBV29-1 to TRBJ2-7, with a weak D call TRBD2 (5 bases). The V gene lost 4 bases and the J gene lost 0 bases, with 10 bases spanning the gap. In germline, CDR1 is SQVTM, CDR2 ANQGSEA. The CDR3 has 13 residues. CDR3 bases read: TGCAGCGTTGCGGGCGGGTCCTCCTACGAG. As protein: CSVAGGSSYE. The entire CDR3 protein is CSVAGGSSYEQYF.

Worth noting for this clone: The read falls 3 residues short of the CDR3 end, and the missing part is taken from the germline J gene. V and J are TRBV6-1 and TRBJ1-5; tentatively, D is TRBD1 (5 bases). Per germline, CDR1 MNHNS and CDR2 SASEGT. The CDR3 covers 16 residues. V lost 3 bases, J lost 0 bases, and 12 bases lay in between. The DNA read from the CDR3 is TGTGCCAGCAGTGAGAGACAGTTTCTTAGCAATCAGCCC. The encoded protein is CASSERQFLSNQP. The whole CDR3 protein reads CASSERQFLSNQPQHF.

Of note for this clone: With the read ending 3 residues before the CDR3 end, the germline J gene is used to fill in that end. V and J are TRBV2 and TRBJ1-2; D is undetermined. This CDR3 is 12 amino acids long. Germline V lookup: CDR1 SNHLY, CDR2 FYNNEI. Partial CDR3 DNA: TGTGCCAGCAAACTAGTACCCGGCGAC. This codes for CASKLVPGD. The whole CDR3 protein reads CASKLVPGDYTF.

Remarks on this clone: The CDR3 end lies 3 residues beyond the end of the read and is filled in from the germline J gene. The chain has TRBV29-1 and TRBJ1-1; D not resolved. The CDR3 extends over 13 amino acids. Per the germline V gene, CDR1 is SQVTM and CDR2 is ANQGSEA. Between the trimmed V and J ends, which lost 7 bases and 7 bases, there was a span of 19 bases. The CDR3 region is CSATSLRESEAFF. The CDR3 DNA, read in part, is TGCAGCGCGACGAGCTTGCGGGAGAGTGAA.

Concerning this clone: The read stops 3 residues short of the end of the CDR3; the missing end is completed from the germline J gene. V is TRBV7-2 and J is TRBJ2-3, with 7 bases fitting TRBD2. This CDR3 is 13 amino acids long. From germline, CDR1 is SGHTA and CDR2 FQGNSA. Partial CDR3 DNA: TGTGCCAGCAGTTCACTAGGGAGGGAGACG. Its protein product is CASSSLGRET. The CDR3, in full, reads CASSSLGRETQYF.